Following are 10 T cell receptor beta chains from one sample sequenced in a study of T cell responses to AZD1222 COVID-19 vaccine. The assay was immunoSEQ multiplex PCR, and TCRdb's table has in-frame clones only and misses some. This table has approximately 210,000 clones, approximately 94% appearing once. Specimen: peripheral blood, collected 28 days after the second dose of the MenACWY control vaccine. Every receptor here comes from an adult who received the MenACWY meningococcal vaccine as a control.

J is TRBJ2-3 and V is TRBV20-1; D call uncertain. The germline V gene encodes CDR1 DFQATT and CDR2 SNEGSKA (reference sequence). With 1 base removed from V and 10 bases from J, the gap between germline ends came to 9 bases. The CDR3 spans 11 residues. The CDR3 sequence: CSARGDAAQYF. CDR3 nucleotide sequence: TGCAGTGCTAGAGGTGATGCAGCGCAGTATTTT.

This clone was observed once. The rearrangement links TRBV6-5 to TRBJ2-4; D gene unclear. The V gene's germline CDR1 is MNHEY and CDR2 SVGAGI. Trimming shortened V by 8 bases and J by 0 bases, and 14 bases separated the two germline ends. There are 15 residues in the CDR3. The CDR3 DNA is TGTGCCAGCGAGGCCGCACCCCTAGCCAAAAACATTCAGTACTTC. This codes for CASEAAPLAKNIQYF.

This clone was counted only a few times. The chain joins TRBV4-1 to TRBJ2-1, with D perhaps being TRBD1 or TRBD2 (5 bases each). V was shortened by 0 bases and J by 2 bases, with 17 bases between the two germline ends. The CDR3 extends over 18 amino acids. Germline CDR1 and CDR2: MGHRA and YSYEKL. CDR3 coding DNA: TGCGCCAGCAGCCAAGATCCGCCCCGGGACGGCCCCTACAATGAGCAGTTCTTC. It translates to CASSQDPPRDGPYNEQFF.

V gene TRBV10-1 combines with J gene TRBJ1-4; D possibly corresponds to TRBD1 (5 bases). This CDR3 spans 16 amino acids. Germline V lookup: CDR1 WNHNN, CDR2 SYGVQD (reference sequence). V was cut by 5 bases and J by 6 bases, with 19 bases left in between. The DNA of the CDR3 is TGCGCCAGCAGTCAATCATCCGGGACCTTCGATGAAAAACTGTTTTTT. Its translation is CASSQSSGTFDEKLFF.

The CDR3 DNA reads as TGTGCCATCAGTGGCAGGGGGGGCCCAGATACGCAGTATTTT. Its protein product is CAISGRGGPDTQYF. This sequence joins TRBV10-3 and TRBJ2-3; tentatively, D is TRBD1 or TRBD2 (7 bases each). Germline V gene lookup returns CDR1 ENHRY and CDR2 SYGVKD. Trimming shortened V by 4 bases and J by 4 bases, and 12 bases separated the two germline ends. CDR3 size: 14 residues.

The chain recombines TRBV28 with TRBJ1-1; TRBD1 aligns across 8 bases. Trimming cost V 9 bases and J 10 bases; bases outside gene matches: 10. CDR1 is MDHEN and CDR2 is SYDVKM in the germline V gene. The CDR3 totals 12 residues. The CDR3 here is CASRLTGAAAFF. CDR3 in DNA: TGTGCCAGTCGTTTGACAGGGGCGGCAGCTTTCTTT.

This chain joins TRBV4-2 and TRBJ1-2; no firm D call. V gave up 0 bases and J gave up 7 bases, with 12 bases separating them. The CDR3 totals 14 residues. Germline assignment: CDR1 LGHNA and CDR2 YNFKEQ. The CDR3 coding sequence is TGTGCCAGCAGCCAAGATATGTGGGCAGGTGGCTACACCTTC. This translates into CASSQDMWAGGYTF.

The CDR3 sequence: CSARGLRNTEAFF. The DNA for the CDR3 is TGCAGCGCTCGGGGGCTGAGGAACACTGAAGCTTTCTTT. The chain is built from TRBV29-1 and TRBJ1-1; D possibly corresponds to TRBD1 (6 bases). The V end lost 7 bases, the J end lost 1 base, and 13 bases lay between the germline ends. CDR1 SQVTM and CDR2 ANQGSEA come from the germline V gene. The CDR3 is 13 amino acids.

The genes are TRBV4-1 and TRBJ1-1; D is unclear. Trimming removed 0 bases from V and 0 bases from J, with 8 bases in between. Looked up from germline, CDR1 is MGHRA and CDR2 is YSYEKL. There are 15 residues in the CDR3. CDR3 sequence reads: CASSQDLNLNTEAFF. CDR3 DNA: TGCGCCAGCAGCCAAGATCTTAACCTGAACACTGAAGCTTTCTTT.

CDR3: CASSPTPGLRGGNEQFF. CDR3 nucleotide sequence: TGTGCCAGCAGCCCGACTCCGGGACTACGCGGCGGGAATGAGCAGTTCTTC. The chain couples TRBV7-3 to TRBJ2-1, with TRBD2 identical over 7 bases. The germline CDR1 and CDR2 sequences are SGHTA and FQGTGA. Trimming took 5 bases from V and 7 from J; bases not matched to a gene: 17. CDR3 length: 17 amino acids. The whole variable domain, remainder taken from reference TRBV7-3 and TRBJ2-1, is GAGVSQTPSNKVTEKGKYVELRCDPISGHTALYWYRQSLGQGPEFLIYFQGTGAADDSGLPNDRFFAVRPEGSVSTLKIQRTERGDSAVYLCASSPTPGLRGGNEQFFGPGTRLTVL.